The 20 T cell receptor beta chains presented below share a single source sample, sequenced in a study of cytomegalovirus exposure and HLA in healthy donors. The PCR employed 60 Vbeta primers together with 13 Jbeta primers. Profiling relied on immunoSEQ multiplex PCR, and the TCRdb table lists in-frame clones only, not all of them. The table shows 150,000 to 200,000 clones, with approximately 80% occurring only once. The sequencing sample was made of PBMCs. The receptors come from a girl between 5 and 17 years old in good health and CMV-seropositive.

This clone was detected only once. The CDR3 loop reads CASSVDQGGANTEAFF. The CDR3 nucleotides read TGTGCCAGCAGCGTGGACCAAGGTGGGGCGAACACTGAAGCTTTCTTT. This chain uses TRBV9 with TRBJ1-1, with TRBD1 as a possible D gene (5 bases). Trimming removed 2 bases from V and 1 base from J, with 15 bases in between. The CDR3 contains 16 residues. From germline, CDR1 is SGDLS and CDR2 YYNGEE.

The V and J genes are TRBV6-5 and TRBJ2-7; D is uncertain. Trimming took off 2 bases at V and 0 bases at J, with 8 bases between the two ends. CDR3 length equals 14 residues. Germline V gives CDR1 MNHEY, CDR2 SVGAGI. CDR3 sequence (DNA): TGTGCCAGCAGTTACGGAGACGGCTCCTACGAGCAGTACTTC. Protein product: CASSYGDGSYEQYF.

CDR3: CASSSPSGGETQYF. The CDR3 coding sequence is TGCGCCAGCAGCTCTCCTAGCGGCGGAGAGACCCAGTACTTC. This chain joins TRBV5-1 and TRBJ2-5; TRBD2 aligns across 7 bases. The V gene's germline CDR1 is SGHRS and CDR2 YFSETQ. The J segment lost 4 bases and the V segment lost 3 bases, leaving 6 bases of the junction unmatched. This CDR3 is built from 14 residues.

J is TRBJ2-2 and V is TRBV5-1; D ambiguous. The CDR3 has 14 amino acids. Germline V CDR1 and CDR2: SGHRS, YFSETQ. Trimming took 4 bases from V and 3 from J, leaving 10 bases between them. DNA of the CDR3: TGCGCCAGCAGCCACGAGTTCTACACCGGGGAGCTGTTTTTT. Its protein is CASSHEFYTGELFF.

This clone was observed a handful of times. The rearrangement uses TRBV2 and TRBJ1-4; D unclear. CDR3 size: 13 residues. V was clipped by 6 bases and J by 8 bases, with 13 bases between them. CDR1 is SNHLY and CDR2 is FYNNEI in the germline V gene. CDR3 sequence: CASRSWAEEKLFF. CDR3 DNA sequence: TGTGCCAGCAGATCCTGGGCCGAAGAAAAACTGTTTTTT.

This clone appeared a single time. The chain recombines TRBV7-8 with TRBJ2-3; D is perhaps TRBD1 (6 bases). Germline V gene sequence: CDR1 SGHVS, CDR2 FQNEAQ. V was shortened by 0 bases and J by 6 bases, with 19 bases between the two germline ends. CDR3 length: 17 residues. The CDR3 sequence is CASSLAPWGQLRDTQYF. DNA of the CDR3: TGTGCCAGCAGCTTAGCGCCCTGGGGACAACTGCGGGATACGCAGTATTTT.

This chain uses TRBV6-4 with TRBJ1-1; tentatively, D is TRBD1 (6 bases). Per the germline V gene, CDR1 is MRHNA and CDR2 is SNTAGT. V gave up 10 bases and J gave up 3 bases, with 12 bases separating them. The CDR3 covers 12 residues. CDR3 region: CATRDMDTEAFF. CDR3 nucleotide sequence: TGTGCCACCCGGGACATGGACACTGAAGCTTTCTTT.

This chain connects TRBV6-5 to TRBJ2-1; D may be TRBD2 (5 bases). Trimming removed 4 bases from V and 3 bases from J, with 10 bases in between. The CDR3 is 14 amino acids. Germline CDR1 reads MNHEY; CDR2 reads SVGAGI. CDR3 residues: CASSLRADYNEQFF. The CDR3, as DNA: TGTGCCAGCAGTTTACGAGCGGACTACAATGAGCAGTTCTTC.

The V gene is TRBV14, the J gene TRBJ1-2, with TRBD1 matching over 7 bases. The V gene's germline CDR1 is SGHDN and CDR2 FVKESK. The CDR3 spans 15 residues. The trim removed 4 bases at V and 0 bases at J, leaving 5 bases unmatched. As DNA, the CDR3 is TGTGCCAGCAGCCTCTACAGGGGAGCTAACTATGGCTACACCTTC. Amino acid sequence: CASSLYRGANYGYTF.

The CDR3 sequence: CASSMGHLTYEQYF. CDR3 nucleotide sequence: TGTGCCAGCAGCATGGGACACCTAACCTACGAGCAGTACTTC. The V and J genes are TRBV7-2 and TRBJ2-7; perhaps TRBD1 as D (6 bases). The germline V and J ends were trimmed by 5 bases and 2 bases, with 13 bases remaining between them. CDR1 is SGHTA, CDR2 FQGNSA, per germline. The CDR3 contains 14 residues. The complete variable domain, with remaining parts taken from reference TRBV7-2 and TRBJ2-7, reads GAGVSQSPSNKVTEKGKDVELRCDPISGHTALYWYRQSLGQGLEFLIYFQGNSAPDKSGLPSDRFSAERTGGSVSTLTIQRTQQEDSAVYLCASSMGHLTYEQYFGPGTRLTVT.

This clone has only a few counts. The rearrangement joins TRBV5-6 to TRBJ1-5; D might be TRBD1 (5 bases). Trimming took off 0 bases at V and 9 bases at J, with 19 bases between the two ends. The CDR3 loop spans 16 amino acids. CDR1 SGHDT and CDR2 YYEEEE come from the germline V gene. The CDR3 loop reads CASSLAGQEPLWPQHF. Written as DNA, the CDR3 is TGTGCCAGCAGCTTGGCAGGACAAGAACCCCTATGGCCCCAGCATTTT.

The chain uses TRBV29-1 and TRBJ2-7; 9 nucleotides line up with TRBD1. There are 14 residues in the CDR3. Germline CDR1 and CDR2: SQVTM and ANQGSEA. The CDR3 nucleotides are TGCAGGGACAGGTGGGGGACAGGGCTATACGAGCAGTACTTC. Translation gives CRDRWGTGLYEQYF.

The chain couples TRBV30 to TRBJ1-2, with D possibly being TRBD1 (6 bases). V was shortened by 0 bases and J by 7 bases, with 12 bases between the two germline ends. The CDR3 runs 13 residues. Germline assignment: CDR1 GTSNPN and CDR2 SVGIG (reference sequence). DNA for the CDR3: TGTGCCTGGAGTGTACAGGGAGCCACTGGCTACACCTTC. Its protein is CAWSVQGATGYTF.

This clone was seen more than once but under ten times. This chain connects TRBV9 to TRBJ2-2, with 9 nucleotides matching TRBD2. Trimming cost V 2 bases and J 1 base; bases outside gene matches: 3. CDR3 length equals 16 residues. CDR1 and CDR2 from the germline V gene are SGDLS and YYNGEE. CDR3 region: CASSVAGGKNTGELFF. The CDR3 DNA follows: TGTGCCAGCAGCGTCGCGGGAGGGAAGAACACCGGGGAGCTGTTTTTT.

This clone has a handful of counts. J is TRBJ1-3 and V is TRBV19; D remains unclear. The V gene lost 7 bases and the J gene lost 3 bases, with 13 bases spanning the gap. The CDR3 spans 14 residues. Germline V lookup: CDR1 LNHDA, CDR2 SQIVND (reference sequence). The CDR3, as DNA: TGTGCCAGTAAAACTAGAGGAAGTGGAAACACCATATATTTT. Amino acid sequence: CASKTRGSGNTIYF.

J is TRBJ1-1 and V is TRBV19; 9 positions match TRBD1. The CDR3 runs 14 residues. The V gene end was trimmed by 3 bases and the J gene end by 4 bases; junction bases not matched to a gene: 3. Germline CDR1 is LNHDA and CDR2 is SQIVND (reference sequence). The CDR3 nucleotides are TGTGCCAGTAGTATGGGGGACAGGGTCACTGAAGCTTTCTTT. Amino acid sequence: CASSMGDRVTEAFF.

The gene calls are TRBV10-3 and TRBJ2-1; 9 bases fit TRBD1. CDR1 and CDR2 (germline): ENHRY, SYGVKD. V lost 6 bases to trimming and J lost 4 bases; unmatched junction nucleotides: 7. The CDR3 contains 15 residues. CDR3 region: CAISPGQGLYNEQFF. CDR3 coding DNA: TGTGCCATCAGCCCGGGACAGGGTCTGTACAATGAGCAGTTCTTC.

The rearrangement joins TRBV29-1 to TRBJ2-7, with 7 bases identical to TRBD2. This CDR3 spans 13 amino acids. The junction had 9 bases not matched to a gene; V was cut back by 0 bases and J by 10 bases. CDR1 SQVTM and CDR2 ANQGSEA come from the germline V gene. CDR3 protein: CSVEEVGGDPQYF. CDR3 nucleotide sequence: TGCAGCGTTGAAGAGGTGGGAGGGGATCCCCAGTACTTC.

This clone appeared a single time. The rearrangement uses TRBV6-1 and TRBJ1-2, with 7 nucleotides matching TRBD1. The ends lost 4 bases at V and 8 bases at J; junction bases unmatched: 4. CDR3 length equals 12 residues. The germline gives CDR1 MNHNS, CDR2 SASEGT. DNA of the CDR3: TGTGCCAGCAGTGGTGACAGGGTCGGCTACACCTTC. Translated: CASSGDRVGYTF.

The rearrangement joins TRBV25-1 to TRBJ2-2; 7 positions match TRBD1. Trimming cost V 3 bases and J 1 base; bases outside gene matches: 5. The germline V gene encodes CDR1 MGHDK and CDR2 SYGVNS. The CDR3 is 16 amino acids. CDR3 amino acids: CASSEHRGLNTGELFF. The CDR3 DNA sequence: TGTGCCAGCAGTGAGCACAGGGGCCTGAACACCGGGGAGCTGTTTTTT. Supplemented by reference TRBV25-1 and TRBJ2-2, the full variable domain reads EADIYQTPRYLVIGTGKKITLECSQTMGHDKMYWYQQDPGMELHLIHYSYGVNSTEKGDLSSESTVSRIRTEHFPLTLESARPSHTSQYLCASSEHRGLNTGELFFGEGSRLTVL.